This T cell receptor (beta chain) was documented in a study of cytomegalovirus exposure and HLA in healthy donors. Study outcomes and limitations: TRBV6-2, TRBV6-3 and some other V segments were excluded as indistinguishable.

As to this clone: Its target is not known.

In the PCR, 60 Vbeta and 13 Jbeta primers were used. The method was immunoSEQ multiplex PCR; TCRdb's version includes in-frame clones alone and lacks a portion of them. The sample includes 200,000 or so clones. Germline CDR1 reads SGHDT; CDR2 reads YYEEEE. This CDR3 region has 12 residues. The ends were cut back, 0 bases at V and 7 bases at J, with 7 bases in the middle. The receptor comes from a boy aged 10-17 years in good health and CMV-seronegative. The sequencing sample was made of PBMCs. The chain has TRBV5-6 and TRBJ1-2; D call uncertain. CDR3 sequence (DNA): TGTGCCAGCAGCTTGGGGGAGATTGGCTACACCTTC. This sequence encodes CASSLGEIGYTF. Variable domain in full (rest from reference TRBV5-6 and TRBJ1-2): DAGVTQSPTHLIKTRGQQVTLRCSPKSGHDTVSWYQQALGQGPQFIFQYYEEEERQRGNFPDRFSGHQFPNYSSELNVNALLLGDSALYLCASSLGEIGYTFGSGTRLTVV.